The 23 T cell receptor beta chains below were found in one sample sequenced in a study of OX40 agonist ivuxolimab in advanced cancers. Clones were read by immunoSEQ multiplex PCR, and TCRdb kept only the in-frame ones, dropping some. The table has about 48,000 clones, 70% to 90% seen once. This specimen was CD4+ or CD8+ T cells sorted from blood, taken in a trial of the OX40 agonist ivuxolimab. These receptors came from an adult with an advanced solid tumor such as melanoma, head and neck, liver or kidney cancer.

The V and J genes are TRBV5-1 and TRBJ1-5; no definite D call. CDR1 and CDR2 from the germline V gene are SGHRS and YFSETQ. The CDR3 contains 13 residues. Trimming removed 0 bases at V and 6 bases at J, with 7 bases between. CDR3 sequence (DNA): TGCGCCAGCAGCTTGGTGGGGTCTCAGCCCCAGCATTTT. This codes for CASSLVGSQPQHF.

In nucleotides, the CDR3 is TGTGCCAGCACGACTTGGGCGTACAATGAGCAGTTCTTC. Residues: CASTTWAYNEQFF. V is TRBV28 and J is TRBJ2-1; D ambiguous. Germline V lookup: CDR1 MDHEN, CDR2 SYDVKM. Trimming shortened V by 7 bases and J by 4 bases, and 11 bases separated the two germline ends. The CDR3 sequence is 13 residues long.

The chain carries TRBV29-1 and TRBJ2-7; 13 bases are shared with TRBD2. The CDR3 totals 15 residues. Looked up from germline, CDR1 is SQVTM and CDR2 is ANQGSEA. Germline trimming cut 5 bases from V and 1 base from J; bases unmatched to any gene: 5. The CDR3 sequence: CSVHGTSGISYEQYF. CDR3 in DNA: TGCAGCGTTCACGGGACTAGCGGGATTTCCTACGAGCAGTACTTC.

The chain recombines TRBV28 with TRBJ1-1, with D hard to call. The CDR3 length is 13 residues. The germline V gene encodes CDR1 MDHEN and CDR2 SYDVKM. Trimming cost V 6 bases and J 7 bases, with 15 bases left between them. CDR3 sequence: CASRKNMGSEAFF. The DNA of the CDR3 is TGTGCCAGCAGGAAGAACATGGGCAGTGAAGCTTTCTTT.

V usage is TRBV7-9 and J usage is TRBJ2-1; 7 nucleotides line up with TRBD2. Unmatched junction bases numbered 3, after V lost 3 bases and J lost 10 bases. This CDR3 is built from 12 residues. Germline V lookup: CDR1 SEHNR, CDR2 FQNEAQ (reference sequence). The DNA of the CDR3 is TGTGCCAGCAGCTTCCAGCGGGGCGAGCAGTTCTTC. Its translation is CASSFQRGEQFF.

The chain employs TRBV5-1 and TRBJ2-5; D call uncertain. The CDR3 extends over 13 amino acids. The germline V and J ends were trimmed by 2 bases and 1 base, with 6 bases remaining between them. CDR1 and CDR2 from the germline V gene are SGHRS and YFSETQ. The CDR3 bases are TGCGCCAGCAGCTTCCTCCCCCAAGAGACCCAGTACTTC. Protein sequence: CASSFLPQETQYF.

The V and J genes are TRBV15 and TRBJ1-1; D uncertain. V was shortened by 0 bases and J by 1 base, with 6 bases between the two germline ends. Looked up from germline, CDR1 is LNHNV and CDR2 is YYDKDF (reference sequence). This CDR3 region has 14 residues. CDR3 coding DNA: TGTGCCACCAGCAGAGATCTGGGGAACACTGAAGCTTTCTTT. Amino acids: CATSRDLGNTEAFF.

This rearrangement joins TRBV30 to TRBJ1-2; 7 bases are shared with TRBD1. J was trimmed by 5 bases and V by 2 bases; bases with no gene match: 2. Germline CDR1 GTSNPN, CDR2 SVGIG (reference sequence). The CDR3 contains 12 residues. In DNA, the CDR3 is TGTGCCTGGAGTCCAGGGGGTTATGGCTACACCTTC. Residues: CAWSPGGYGYTF.

The genes are TRBV5-4 and TRBJ2-7; 9 bases are shared with TRBD2. The junction had 13 bases not matched to a gene; V was cut back by 2 bases and J by 4 bases. CDR3 length: 17 amino acids. The germline gives CDR1 SGHNT, CDR2 YYREEE (reference sequence). The CDR3 DNA reads as TGTGCCAGCAGCTTCGGTGTAGCGGGAGTCCAGGCGTACGAGCAGTACTTC. Protein: CASSFGVAGVQAYEQYF.

This chain links TRBV5-1 with TRBJ2-3; 9 bases are shared with TRBD2. V was pared by 4 bases and J by 0 bases, with 9 bases of the junction left unmatched. This CDR3 comprises 17 residues. Germline V lookup: CDR1 SGHRS, CDR2 YFSETQ. The CDR3 DNA is TGCGCCAGCAGCGGGGGGGCTAGCGGGACTAGCACAGATACGCAGTATTTT. Protein sequence: CASSGGASGTSTDTQYF.

The gene calls are TRBV7-9 and TRBJ2-5; D is possibly TRBD1 or TRBD2 (5 bases each). The DNA end favors TRBJ2-7, so the J call may be wrong. The CDR3 has 14 amino acids. Germline V gene lookup returns CDR1 SEHNR and CDR2 FQNEAQ (reference sequence). This CDR3 reads CASSLGDRNYEQYF. The CDR3 nucleotides are TGTGCCAGCAGCTTAGGGGACCGAAACTACGAGCAGTACTTC.

This chain uses TRBV7-2 with TRBJ1-3, with 10 bases that match TRBD1. This CDR3 has 17 amino acids. Germline loops: CDR1 SGHTA, CDR2 FQGNSA. The V gene end was trimmed by 8 bases and the J gene end by 0 bases; junction bases not matched to a gene: 10. The DNA of the CDR3 is TGTGCCAGCTCCTGGGACAGGGGCCCCCTCTCTGGAAACACCATATATTTT. It codes for CASSWDRGPLSGNTIYF.

The V gene is TRBV18, the J gene TRBJ2-7; 7 nucleotides align to TRBD1. Germline V gives CDR1 KGHSH, CDR2 LQKENI. After removal of 3 bases from V and 2 bases from J, the junction contained 4 bases not matched to a gene. This CDR3 contains 14 residues. The CDR3: CASSPGTATYEQYF. In nucleotides, the CDR3 is TGTGCCAGCTCACCCGGGACAGCGACCTACGAGCAGTACTTC.

The V gene is TRBV11-3, the J gene TRBJ2-7, with 7 bases identical to TRBD1. The CDR3 has 15 amino acids. Germline V gene lookup returns CDR1 SGHNT and CDR2 YENEEA. J gave up 6 bases and V 4 bases, and 12 bases lay outside the gene matches. The CDR3 nucleotides read TGTGCCAGCAGCTGGGGTGGACAGGTTCGGAGCGAGCAGTACTTC. This codes for CASSWGGQVRSEQYF.

In its sample, this clone is medium-sized (0.01 to 0.1%). The V gene is TRBV19, the J gene TRBJ2-7; 13 bases are a match to TRBD2. CDR1 LNHDA and CDR2 SQIVND come from the germline V gene (reference sequence). This CDR3 comprises 19 residues. The ends lost 4 bases at V and 5 bases at J; junction bases unmatched: 17. The CDR3 is CASSRKGLAGAQSLNEQYF. In DNA, the CDR3 is TGTGCCAGTAGTAGAAAAGGACTAGCGGGAGCCCAATCCCTAAACGAGCAGTACTTC. Using reference TRBV19 and TRBJ2-7 for the parts outside the CDR3, the full variable domain is DGGITQSPKYLFRKEGQNVTLSCEQNLNHDAMYWYRQDPGQGLRLIYYSQIVNDFQKGDIAEGYSVSREKKESFPLTVTSAQKNPTAFYLCASSRKGLAGAQSLNEQYFGPGTRLTVT.

For the CDR3, the DNA is TGCAGCGTTGATGGTTGGCTAGCGGGAGGGCGAGGGGGCACAGATACGCAGTATTTT. It codes for CSVDGWLAGGRGGTDTQYF. The J gene is TRBJ2-3, the V gene TRBV29-1; 12 positions match TRBD2. This CDR3 spans 19 amino acids. The J segment lost 1 base and the V segment lost 3 bases, leaving 14 bases of the junction unmatched. Germline values: CDR1 SQVTM, CDR2 ANQGSEA.

The chain carries TRBV5-6 and TRBJ1-5; D remains unclear. V dropped 0 bases and J dropped 4 bases, with 11 bases sitting between them. CDR3 length: 15 amino acids. The V gene's germline CDR1 is SGHDT and CDR2 YYEEEE. As DNA, the CDR3 is TGTGCCAGCAGCTTGGGTACCAGACCTAATCAGCCCCAGCATTTT. Its protein is CASSLGTRPNQPQHF.

This clone has more than one count but fewer than ten. The chain employs TRBV18 and TRBJ2-7; 7 bases line up with TRBD1. The CDR3 spans 13 residues. V lost 2 bases and J lost 3; bases outside the gene matches: 1. Germline values: CDR1 KGHSH, CDR2 LQKENI. The CDR3, as DNA: TGTGCCAGCTCACCAGGGACAGACTACGAGCAGTACTTC. This gives the protein CASSPGTDYEQYF.

V gene TRBV5-1 combines with J gene TRBJ2-3, with a tentative D call TRBD1 (5 bases). Germline loops: CDR1 SGHRS, CDR2 YFSETQ. The CDR3 is 14 amino acids. Deletions cut 0 bases from V and 0 bases from J, with 5 bases between. The CDR3 is CASSLGQSTDTQYF. CDR3 bases: TGCGCCAGCAGCTTGGGACAGAGCACAGATACGCAGTATTTT.

The gene calls are TRBV11-3 and TRBJ1-1, with D perhaps TRBD1 (6 bases). This CDR3 comprises 14 residues. CDR1 and CDR2 (germline): SGHNT, YENEEA. V was cut by 2 bases and J by 0 bases, with 7 bases left in between. The CDR3 here is CASSLQGLNTEAFF. The DNA for the CDR3 is TGTGCCAGCAGCTTACAGGGGTTGAACACTGAAGCTTTCTTT.

V usage is TRBV2 and J usage is TRBJ1-5; D perhaps matches TRBD1 (6 bases). The germline V gene encodes CDR1 SNHLY and CDR2 FYNNEI. V was shortened by 6 bases and J by 2 bases, with 14 bases between the two germline ends. This CDR3 is built from 15 residues. CDR3 sequence reads: CASRANRAGNQPQHF. The CDR3 DNA sequence: TGTGCCAGCAGAGCAAACAGGGCTGGCAATCAGCCCCAGCATTTT.

The J gene is TRBJ1-5, the V gene TRBV7-8, with D possibly TRBD1 on 5 matching bases. Germline values: CDR1 SGHVS, CDR2 FQNEAQ. There are 16 residues in the CDR3. V shed 4 bases and J shed 4 bases, with 17 bases lying between them. In DNA form, the CDR3 reads TGTGCCAGCAGCTCCTCGGGTTGGGGGGTTAATCAGCCCCAGCATTTT. Its protein is CASSSSGWGVNQPQHF.

The rearrangement uses TRBV5-8 and TRBJ2-3, with 10 bases fitting TRBD2. The CDR3 runs to 17 residues. Trimming at V came to 4 bases and at J to 4 bases, leaving 12 bases not matched to a gene. The germline gives CDR1 SGHTS, CDR2 YDEGEE. CDR3 sequence: CASSQPLSGRGPDTQYF. CDR3 in DNA: TGTGCCAGCAGCCAACCCTTAAGCGGGAGGGGCCCAGATACGCAGTATTTT. The full variable domain, with the rest looked up from reference TRBV5-8 and TRBJ2-3, is EAGVTQSPTHLIKTRGQQATLRCSPISGHTSVYWYQQALGLGLQFLLWYDEGEERNRGNFPPRFSGRQFPNYSSELNVNALELEDSALYLCASSQPLSGRGPDTQYFGPGTRLTVL.